This T cell receptor (beta chain) was retrieved from a study of cytomegalovirus exposure and HLA in healthy donors. Amplification used 60 Vbeta primers and 13 Jbeta primers. TCRdb's table, derived via immunoSEQ multiplex PCR, lists solely in-frame clones and lacks some. Of about 14,000 clones listed, about 64% were seen once; the top ten hold over 15%. Specimen: PBMCs. The receptor was derived from a woman in her forties or fifties in good health and CMV-seropositive.

Here the CDR3 reads CASSLAGTSLNEQFF. CDR3 sequence (DNA): TGTGCCAGCAGTTTAGCCGGGACTAGCTTAAATGAGCAGTTCTTC. This rearrangement joins TRBV25-1 to TRBJ2-1; TRBD2 matches at 9 bases. Germline values: CDR1 MGHDK, CDR2 SYGVNS. Trimming cost V 5 bases and J 7 bases; bases outside gene matches: 9. The CDR3 runs to 15 residues.